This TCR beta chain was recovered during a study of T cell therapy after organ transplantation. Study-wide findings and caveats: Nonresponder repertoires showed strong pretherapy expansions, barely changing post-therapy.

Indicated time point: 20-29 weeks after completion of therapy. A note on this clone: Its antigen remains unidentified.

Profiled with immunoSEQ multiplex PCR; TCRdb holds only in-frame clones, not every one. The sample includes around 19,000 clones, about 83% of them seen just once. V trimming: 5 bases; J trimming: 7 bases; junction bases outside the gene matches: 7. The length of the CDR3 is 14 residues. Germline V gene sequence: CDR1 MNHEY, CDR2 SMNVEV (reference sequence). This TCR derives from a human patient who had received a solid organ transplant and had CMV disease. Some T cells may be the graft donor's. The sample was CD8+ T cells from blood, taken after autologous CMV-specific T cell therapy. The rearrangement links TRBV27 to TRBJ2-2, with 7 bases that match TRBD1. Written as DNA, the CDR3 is TGTGCCAGCAGTAACAGGGGAGTTGGCGGGGAGCTGTTTTTT. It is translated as CASSNRGVGGELFF.